The clone carrying this TCR beta chain was seen only once. This record belongs to a study of human thymus T cells. This table comes from immunoSEQ multiplex PCR, and its TCRdb copy is limited to in-frame clones, with some not included. The sample comprises more than 50,000 clones, approximately 93% of which are singletons, and roughly 5.7% rests with the top ten. CDR1 is SEHNR and CDR2 is FQNEAQ in the germline V gene (reference sequence). This CDR3 is built from 17 residues. Trimming cost V 4 bases and J 1 base; bases outside gene matches: 13. The sample taken for sequencing was blood. The receptor's source is a boy under two years old with a congenital heart defect but otherwise immunologically healthy. The V and J genes are TRBV7-9 and TRBJ2-7, with 7 bases aligning to TRBD2. The CDR3 sequence: CASSSPGRGGVSYEQYF. CDR3 nucleotides: TGTGCCAGCAGCTCACCGGGGAGGGGAGGGGTTTCCTACGAGCAGTACTTC.